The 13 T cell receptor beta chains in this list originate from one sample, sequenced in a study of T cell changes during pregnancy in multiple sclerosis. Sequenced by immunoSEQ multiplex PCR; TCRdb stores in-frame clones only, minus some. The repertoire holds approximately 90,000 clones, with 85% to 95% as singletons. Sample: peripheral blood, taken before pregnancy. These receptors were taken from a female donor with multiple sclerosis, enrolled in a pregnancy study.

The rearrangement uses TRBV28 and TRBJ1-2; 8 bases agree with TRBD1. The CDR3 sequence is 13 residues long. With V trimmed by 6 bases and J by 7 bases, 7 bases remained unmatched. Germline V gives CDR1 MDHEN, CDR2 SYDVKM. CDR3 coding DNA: TGTGCCAGCAGATCCCAGGGGGCAGGTGGCTACACCTTC. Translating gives CASRSQGAGGYTF.

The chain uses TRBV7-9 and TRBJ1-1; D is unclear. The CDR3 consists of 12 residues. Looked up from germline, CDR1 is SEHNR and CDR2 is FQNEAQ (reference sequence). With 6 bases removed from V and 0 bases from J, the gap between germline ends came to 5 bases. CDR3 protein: CASRSVNTEAFF. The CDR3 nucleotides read TGTGCCAGCAGAAGCGTGAACACTGAAGCTTTCTTT.

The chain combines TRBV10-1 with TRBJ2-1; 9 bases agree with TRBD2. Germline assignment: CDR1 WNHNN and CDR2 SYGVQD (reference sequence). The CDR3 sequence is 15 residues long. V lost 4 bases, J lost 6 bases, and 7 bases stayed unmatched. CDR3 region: CASSVKAGGGNEQFF. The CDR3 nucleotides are TGCGCCAGCAGTGTGAAAGCGGGAGGCGGCAATGAGCAGTTCTTC.

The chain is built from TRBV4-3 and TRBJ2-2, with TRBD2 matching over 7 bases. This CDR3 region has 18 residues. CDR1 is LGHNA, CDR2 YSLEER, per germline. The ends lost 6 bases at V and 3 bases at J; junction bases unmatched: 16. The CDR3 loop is CASRRTSQNYLHTGELFF. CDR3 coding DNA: TGCGCCAGCAGACGGACTAGTCAAAACTACCTCCACACCGGGGAGCTGTTTTTT.

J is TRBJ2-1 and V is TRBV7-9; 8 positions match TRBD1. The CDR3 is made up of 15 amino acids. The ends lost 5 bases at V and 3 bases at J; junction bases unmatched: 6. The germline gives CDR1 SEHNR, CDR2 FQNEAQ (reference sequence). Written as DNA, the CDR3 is TGTGCCAGCAGCCTACGGACAGGGAGCTACAATGAGCAGTTCTTC. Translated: CASSLRTGSYNEQFF.

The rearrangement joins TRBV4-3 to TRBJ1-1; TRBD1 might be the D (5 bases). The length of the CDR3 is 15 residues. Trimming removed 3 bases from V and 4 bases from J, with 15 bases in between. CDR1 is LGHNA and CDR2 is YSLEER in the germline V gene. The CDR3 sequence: CASSQGSPGVTEAFF. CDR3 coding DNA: TGCGCCAGCAGCCAGGGATCACCGGGGGTCACTGAAGCTTTCTTT.

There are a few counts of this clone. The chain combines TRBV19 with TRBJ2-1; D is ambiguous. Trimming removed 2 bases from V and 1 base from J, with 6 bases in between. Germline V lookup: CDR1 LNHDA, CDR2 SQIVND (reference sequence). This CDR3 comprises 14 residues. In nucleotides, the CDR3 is TGTGCCAGTAGTATATCCCTATCCTACAATGAGCAGTTCTTC. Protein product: CASSISLSYNEQFF. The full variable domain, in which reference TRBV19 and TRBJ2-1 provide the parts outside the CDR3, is DGGITQSPKYLFRKEGQNVTLSCEQNLNHDAMYWYRQDPGQGLRLIYYSQIVNDFQKGDIAEGYSVSREKKESFPLTVTSAQKNPTAFYLCASSISLSYNEQFFGPGTRLTVL.

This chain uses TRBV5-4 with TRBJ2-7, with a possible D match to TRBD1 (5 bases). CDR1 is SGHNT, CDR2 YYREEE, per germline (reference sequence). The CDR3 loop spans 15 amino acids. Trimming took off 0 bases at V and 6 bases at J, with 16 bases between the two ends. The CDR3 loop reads CASSLGVAGRFEQYF. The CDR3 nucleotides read TGTGCCAGCAGCTTGGGGGTCGCAGGGCGGTTCGAGCAGTACTTC.

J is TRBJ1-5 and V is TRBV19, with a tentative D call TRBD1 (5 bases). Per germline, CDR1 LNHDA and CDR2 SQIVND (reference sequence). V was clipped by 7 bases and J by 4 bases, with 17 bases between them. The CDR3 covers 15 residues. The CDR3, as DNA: TGTGCCAGTAACTCCTTGGTGGGGGGAAATCAGCCCCAGCATTTT. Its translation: CASNSLVGGNQPQHF.

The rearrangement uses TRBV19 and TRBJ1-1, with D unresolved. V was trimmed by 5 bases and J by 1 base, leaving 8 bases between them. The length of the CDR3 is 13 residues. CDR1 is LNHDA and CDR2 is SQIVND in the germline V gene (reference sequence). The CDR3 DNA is TGTGCCAGTAGTTTTACAGAGAACACTGAAGCTTTCTTT. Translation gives CASSFTENTEAFF.

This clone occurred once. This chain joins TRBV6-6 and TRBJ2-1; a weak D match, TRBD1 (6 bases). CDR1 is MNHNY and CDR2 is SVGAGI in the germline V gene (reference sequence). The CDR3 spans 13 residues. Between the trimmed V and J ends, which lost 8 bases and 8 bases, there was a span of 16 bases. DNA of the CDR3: TGTGCCAGCCGCTTGTCAGGGGTCGATGAGCAGTTCTTC. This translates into CASRLSGVDEQFF.

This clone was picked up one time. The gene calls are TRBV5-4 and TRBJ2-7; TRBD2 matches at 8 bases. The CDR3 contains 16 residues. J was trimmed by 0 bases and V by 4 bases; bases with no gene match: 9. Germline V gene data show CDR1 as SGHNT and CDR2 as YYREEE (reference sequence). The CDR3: CASSPWGSGDSYEQYF. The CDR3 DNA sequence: TGTGCCAGCAGCCCCTGGGGTAGCGGGGACTCCTACGAGCAGTACTTC.

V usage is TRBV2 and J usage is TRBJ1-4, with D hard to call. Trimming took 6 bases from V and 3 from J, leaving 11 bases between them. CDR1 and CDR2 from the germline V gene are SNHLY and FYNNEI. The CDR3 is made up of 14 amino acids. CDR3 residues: CASRAFPPNEKLFF. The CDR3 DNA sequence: TGTGCCAGCAGGGCATTCCCTCCTAATGAAAAACTGTTTTTT. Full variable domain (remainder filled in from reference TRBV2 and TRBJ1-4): EPEVTQTPSHQVTQMGQEVILRCVPISNHLYFYWYRQILGQKVEFLVSFYNNEISEKSEIFDDQFSVERPDGSNFTLKIRSTKLEDSAMYFCASRAFPPNEKLFFGSGTQLSVL.